This entry is about one T cell receptor beta chain. The antigen is undetermined. Assay runs were performed at deep level. Genomic DNA of each subset was evenly split across several immunoSEQ plates. Clones were sequenced by immunoSEQ multiplex PCR, and TCRdb holds only the in-frame ones, with some missing. The sample has roughly 640,000 clones; about 96% are singletons. Germline CDR1 MDHEN, CDR2 SYDVKM. The CDR3 has 15 amino acids. After removal of 6 bases from V and 1 base from J, the junction contained 7 bases not matched to a gene. The sample is drawn from a study of shared clonotypes between healthy human individuals. Background on the study: Three men and a couple of women, aged 18 to 49, were donors. Study-level results: Naive CD4 clonotypes were shared across a handful of donors at about 5.2%.

Sequenced sample: naive CD4+ T cells sorted from blood. Subset noted: CD45RA+ positively selected. The TCR comes from a woman aged 25 to 39 in good health. V and J are TRBV28 and TRBJ2-7; 9 bases line up with TRBD2. The CDR3 bases are TGTGCCAGCAGGCTACTAGCGGGCACATCCTACGAGCAGTACTTC. Its protein is CASRLLAGTSYEQYF.